The 14 T cell receptor beta chains listed next were all sequenced from one sample in a study of blood T cell repertoires in COVID-19. The protocol was immunoSEQ multiplex PCR, while the TCRdb copy is restricted to in-frame clones and leaves out a portion. The sample records roughly 220,000 clones, approximately 80% being singletons. Sequencing input: peripheral blood. All receptors derive from a woman in her 40s who had recovered from COVID-19.

The genes are TRBV5-6 and TRBJ2-5; 9 bases align to TRBD1. The CDR3 length is 15 residues. CDR1 and CDR2 from the germline V gene are SGHDT and YYEEEE. Trimming removed 4 bases from V and 4 bases from J; junction bases left unmatched: 8. This chain's CDR3 is CASSAGTGLGETQYF. DNA of the CDR3: TGTGCCAGCAGCGCCGGGACAGGGCTAGGAGAGACCCAGTACTTC.

The chain combines TRBV24-1 with TRBJ2-7; TRBD1 matches at 9 bases. CDR3 size: 15 residues. CDR1 and CDR2 from the germline V gene are KGHDR and SFDVKD. V shed 4 bases and J 9 bases; nucleotides not matched to a gene: 12. The CDR3 protein is CATSEPTGGPGGQYF. The CDR3 region has the DNA TGTGCCACCAGTGAACCGACAGGGGGACCGGGGGGGCAGTACTTC.

This clone has just a few counts. The chain couples TRBV9 to TRBJ2-3, with 11 bases identical to TRBD2. The CDR3 is 15 amino acids. The V and J ends lost 4 bases and 2 bases, in that order; junction bases with no gene match: 3. Germline assignment: CDR1 SGDLS and CDR2 YYNGEE. CDR3 bases: TGTGCCAGCAGCCCTAGCGGGGGGATCACAGATACGCAGTATTTT. Translated, it gives CASSPSGGITDTQYF.

The rearrangement joins TRBV18 to TRBJ1-1; D is unclear. The germline V gene encodes CDR1 KGHSH and CDR2 LQKENI. V dropped 3 bases and J dropped 3 bases, with 8 bases sitting between them. This CDR3 spans 13 amino acids. The CDR3 loop is CASSPGVDTEAFF. The CDR3 region has the DNA TGTGCCAGCTCACCCGGGGTGGACACTGAAGCTTTCTTT.

This clone was seen only once. This chain connects TRBV29-1 to TRBJ1-4; 7 nucleotides agree with TRBD1. Germline V gives CDR1 SQVTM, CDR2 ANQGSEA. The length of the CDR3 is 14 residues. The trim removed 7 bases at V and 3 bases at J, leaving 8 bases unmatched. DNA of the CDR3: TGCAGCGCTAGCGGGACAGCGGCTAATGAAAAACTGTTTTTT. Its protein is CSASGTAANEKLFF.

The V and J genes are TRBV11-2 and TRBJ1-1, with no clear D. This CDR3 has 13 residues. V was shortened by 5 bases and J by 1 base, with 8 bases between the two germline ends. Germline assignment: CDR1 SGHAT and CDR2 FQNNGV. This chain's CDR3 is CASSAQTNTEAFF. Here the CDR3 DNA reads TGTGCCAGCAGCGCACAGACGAACACTGAAGCTTTCTTT.

The genes are TRBV19 and TRBJ1-1; D remains unclear. This CDR3 region has 15 residues. V was pared by 5 bases and J by 5 bases, with 18 bases between. Per germline, CDR1 LNHDA and CDR2 SQIVND (reference sequence). In DNA form, the CDR3 reads TGTGCCAGTAGTTGGGCCGGAGGAACATTAACTGAAGCTTTCTTT. It translates to CASSWAGGTLTEAFF.

The rearrangement links TRBV19 to TRBJ2-5, with unresolved D. Looked up from germline, CDR1 is LNHDA and CDR2 is SQIVND (reference sequence). This CDR3 has 15 residues. The V end was cut by 5 bases, the J end by 0 bases, with 13 bases between. The CDR3 bases are TGTGCCAGTAGTCAACCCCAGAAAAACCAAGAGACCCAGTACTTC. This codes for CASSQPQKNQETQYF.

CDR3 residues: CASRLQGAVSYNSPLHF. As DNA, the CDR3 is TGTGCCAGCAGGTTACAGGGGGCCGTCTCCTATAATTCACCCCTCCACTTT. The chain has TRBV7-2 and TRBJ1-6; 9 bases map to TRBD1. With V trimmed by 6 bases and J by 0 bases, 6 bases remained unmatched. The CDR3 contains 17 residues. Germline CDR1 and CDR2: SGHTA and FQGNSA. Full variable domain (missing parts from reference TRBV7-2 and TRBJ1-6): GAGVSQSPSNKVTEKGKDVELRCDPISGHTALYWYRQSLGQGLEFLIYFQGNSAPDKSGLPSDRFSAERTGGSVSTLTIQRTQQEDSAVYLCASRLQGAVSYNSPLHFGNGTRLTVT.

The chain couples TRBV30 to TRBJ2-3, with 8 bases lining up with TRBD2. Germline V gives CDR1 GTSNPN, CDR2 SVGIG (reference sequence). J gave up 0 bases and V 6 bases, and 5 bases lay outside the gene matches. The CDR3 spans 14 residues. The DNA of the CDR3 is TGTGCCTGCACACTAGCGGCTAGCACAGATACGCAGTATTTT. This translates into CACTLAASTDTQYF.

As for this clone: Other DNA variants within this sample encode the same CDR3. The J gene is TRBJ1-2, the V gene TRBV15, with D maybe TRBD1 (5 bases). CDR1 LNHNV and CDR2 YYDKDF come from the germline V gene (reference sequence). Trimming left V 4 bases short and J 0 bases short, with 12 bases between. The CDR3 consists of 15 residues. CDR3 DNA sequence: TGTGCCACCAGCATCGGGGGGGAAGCTAACTATGGCTACACCTTC. Its protein product is CATSIGGEANYGYTF.

The chain employs TRBV9 and TRBJ1-2, with a tentative D call TRBD1 (5 bases). The CDR3 is 14 amino acids. Germline values: CDR1 SGDLS, CDR2 YYNGEE. Deletions cut 0 bases from V and 4 bases from J, with 10 bases between. CDR3 sequence (DNA): TGTGCCAGCAGCGTAGGAAAGGACACCTATGGCTACACCTTC. It is translated as CASSVGKDTYGYTF.

On this clone itself: The same CDR3 can be traced to other DNA sequences in this sample. The chain combines TRBV3-1 (or the pseudogene TRBV3-2) with TRBJ1-3; 7 bases line up with TRBD1. Per germline, CDR1 LGHDT and CDR2 YNNKEL (reference sequence). The CDR3 consists of 14 residues. V lost 2 bases and J lost 3; bases outside the gene matches: 1. The CDR3 is CASSQRDSGNTIYF. CDR3 nucleotides: TGTGCCAGCAGCCAACGGGACAGTGGAAACACCATATATTTT.

V usage is TRBV29-1 and J usage is TRBJ1-5; unclear D gene. Per the germline V gene, CDR1 is SQVTM and CDR2 is ANQGSEA. This CDR3 is built from 12 residues. Trimming stripped 7 bases from V and 5 bases from J, with 12 bases between. CDR3 sequence (DNA): TGCAGCGCCGGCGACCTTTATCAGCCCCAGCATTTT. This codes for CSAGDLYQPQHF.